The TCR beta chain under discussion was sequenced for a study of T-cell reconstitution after alpha-beta-depleted transplantation in children. This clonotype showed up many times. Antigen unknown. Unique molecular identifiers were used in preparing the TCRbeta library. TCRdb fed the PCR reads into MiXCR, producing one record per CDR3 protein. Counted here are 280,000 or so distinct CDR3 sequences, 11% occurring once; the ten biggest clones make up about 25%. Study-level findings and limits: Approximately two months post-transplant, alpha-beta T cells reportedly originated from several hundred expanded graft clones.

This CDR3 has 12 amino acids. Germline CDR1 reads MNHNS; CDR2 reads SASEGT. Trimming removed 10 bases at V and 6 bases at J, with 12 bases between. The chain carries TRBV6-1 and TRBJ2-2; D is ambiguous. This material consisted of peripheral blood, taken 180 days after TCRalphabeta/CD19-depleted stem cell transplant. The sequence derives from a male patient aged 2 to 10 who had a stem cell transplant for chronic granulomatous disease, so the T cells may come from the graft donor. The CDR3 region has the DNA TGTGCCAATCAATCCCCGGCCGGGGAGCTGTTTTTT. Translated: CANQSPAGELFF.